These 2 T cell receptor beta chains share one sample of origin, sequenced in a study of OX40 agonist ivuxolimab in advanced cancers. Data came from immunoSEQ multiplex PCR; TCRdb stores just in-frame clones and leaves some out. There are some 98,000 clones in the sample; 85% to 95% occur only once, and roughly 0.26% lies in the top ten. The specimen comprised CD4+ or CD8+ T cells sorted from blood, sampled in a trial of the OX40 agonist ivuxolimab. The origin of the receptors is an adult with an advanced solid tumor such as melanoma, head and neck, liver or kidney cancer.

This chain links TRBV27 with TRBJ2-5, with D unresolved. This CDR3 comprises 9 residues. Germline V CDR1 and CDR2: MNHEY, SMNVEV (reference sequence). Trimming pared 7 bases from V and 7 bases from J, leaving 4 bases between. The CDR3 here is CASTGTQYF. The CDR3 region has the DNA TGTGCCAGCACTGGGACCCAGTACTTC.

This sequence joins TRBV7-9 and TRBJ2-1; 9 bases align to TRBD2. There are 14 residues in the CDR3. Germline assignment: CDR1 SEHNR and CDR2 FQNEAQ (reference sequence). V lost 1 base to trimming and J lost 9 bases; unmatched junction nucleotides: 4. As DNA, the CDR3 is TGTGCCAGCAGCTTAGTAGCGGGAGCAAGTGAGCAGTTCTTC. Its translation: CASSLVAGASEQFF.